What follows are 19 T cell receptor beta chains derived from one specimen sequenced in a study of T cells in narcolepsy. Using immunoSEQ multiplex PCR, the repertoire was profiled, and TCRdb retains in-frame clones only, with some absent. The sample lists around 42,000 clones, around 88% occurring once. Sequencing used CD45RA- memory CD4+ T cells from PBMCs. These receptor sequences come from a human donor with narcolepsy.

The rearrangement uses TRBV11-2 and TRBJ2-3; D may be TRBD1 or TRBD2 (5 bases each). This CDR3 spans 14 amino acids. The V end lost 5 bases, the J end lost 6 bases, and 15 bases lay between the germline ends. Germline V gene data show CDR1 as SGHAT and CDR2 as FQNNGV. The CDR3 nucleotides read TGTGCCAGCAGCCGGGACCCAATCAGCGATACGCAGTATTTT. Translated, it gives CASSRDPISDTQYF.

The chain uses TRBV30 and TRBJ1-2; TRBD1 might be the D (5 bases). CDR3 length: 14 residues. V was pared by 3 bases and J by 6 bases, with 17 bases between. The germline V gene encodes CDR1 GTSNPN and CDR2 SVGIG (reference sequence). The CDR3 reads CAWRDQGWGNGYTF. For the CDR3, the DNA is TGTGCCTGGAGGGATCAGGGTTGGGGAAATGGCTACACCTTC.

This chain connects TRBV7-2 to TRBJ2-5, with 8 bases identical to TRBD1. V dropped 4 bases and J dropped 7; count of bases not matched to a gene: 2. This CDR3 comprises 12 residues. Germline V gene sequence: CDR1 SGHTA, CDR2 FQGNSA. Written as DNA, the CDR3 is TGTGCCAGCAGCTCTGGGACAGGGACCCAGTACTTC. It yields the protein CASSSGTGTQYF.

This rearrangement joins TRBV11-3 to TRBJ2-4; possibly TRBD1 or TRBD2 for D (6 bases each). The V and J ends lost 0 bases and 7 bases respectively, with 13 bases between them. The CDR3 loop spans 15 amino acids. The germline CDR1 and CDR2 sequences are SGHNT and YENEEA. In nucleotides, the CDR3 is TGTGCCAGCAGCTTAGACGCCAGGGGAGGCAACATTCAGTACTTC. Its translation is CASSLDARGGNIQYF.

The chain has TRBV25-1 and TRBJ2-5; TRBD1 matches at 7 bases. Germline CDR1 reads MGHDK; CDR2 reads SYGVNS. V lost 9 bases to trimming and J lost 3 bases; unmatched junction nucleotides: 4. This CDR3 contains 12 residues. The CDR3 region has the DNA TGTGCCAGGAGTCAGGGGGAAGAGACCCAGTACTTC. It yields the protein CARSQGEETQYF.

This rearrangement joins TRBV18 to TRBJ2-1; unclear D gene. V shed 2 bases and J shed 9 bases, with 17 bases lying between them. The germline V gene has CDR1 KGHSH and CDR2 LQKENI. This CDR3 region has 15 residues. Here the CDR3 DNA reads TGTGCCAGCTCACCAGAGATGGTAGCACGGCGTGAGCAGTTCTTC. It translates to CASSPEMVARREQFF.

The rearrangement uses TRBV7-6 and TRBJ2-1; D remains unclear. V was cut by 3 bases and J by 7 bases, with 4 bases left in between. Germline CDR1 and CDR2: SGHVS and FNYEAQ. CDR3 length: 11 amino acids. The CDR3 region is CASSFRNEQFF. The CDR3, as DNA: TGTGCCAGCAGCTTTAGAAATGAGCAGTTCTTC.

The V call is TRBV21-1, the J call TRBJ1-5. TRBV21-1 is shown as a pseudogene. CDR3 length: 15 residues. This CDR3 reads CASSNGRLGNQPQHF. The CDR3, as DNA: TGTGCCAGCAGCAATGGTAGGTTGGGAAATCAGCCCCAGCATTTT.

CDR3 DNA sequence: TGCGCCAGCAGATATTCCACAGATACGCAGTATTTT. Protein product: CASRYSTDTQYF. The chain recombines TRBV5-1 with TRBJ2-3; no reliable D call. V was shortened by 5 bases and J by 2 bases, with 6 bases between the two germline ends. CDR1 and CDR2 from the germline V gene are SGHRS and YFSETQ. The length of the CDR3 is 12 residues. Complete variable domain (other parts from reference TRBV5-1 and TRBJ2-3): KAGVTQTPRYLIKTRGQQVTLSCSPISGHRSVSWYQQTPGQGLQFLFEYFSETQRNKGNFPGRFSGRQFSNSRSEMNVSTLELGDSALYLCASRYSTDTQYFGPGTRLTVL.

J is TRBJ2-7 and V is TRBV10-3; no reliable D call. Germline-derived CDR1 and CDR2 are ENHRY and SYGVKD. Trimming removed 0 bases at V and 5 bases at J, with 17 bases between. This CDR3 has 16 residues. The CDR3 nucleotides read TGTGCCATCAGTGAGTCCTCCTTAAAGGATTCAGACGAGCAGTACTTC. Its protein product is CAISESSLKDSDEQYF.

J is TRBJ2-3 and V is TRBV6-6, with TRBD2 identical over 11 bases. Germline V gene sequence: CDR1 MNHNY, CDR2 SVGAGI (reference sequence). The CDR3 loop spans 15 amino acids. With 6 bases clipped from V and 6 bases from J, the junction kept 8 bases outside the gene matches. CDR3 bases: TGTGCCAGCAGGGGTAGCGGGGGGGCCTCTGATACGCAGTATTTT. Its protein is CASRGSGGASDTQYF.

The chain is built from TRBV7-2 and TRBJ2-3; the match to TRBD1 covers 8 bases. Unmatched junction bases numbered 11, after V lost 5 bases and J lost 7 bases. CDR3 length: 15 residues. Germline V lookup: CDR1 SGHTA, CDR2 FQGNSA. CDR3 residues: CASSAGTGPQYTQYF. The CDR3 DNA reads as TGTGCCAGCAGCGCCGGGACAGGACCACAATATACGCAGTATTTT.

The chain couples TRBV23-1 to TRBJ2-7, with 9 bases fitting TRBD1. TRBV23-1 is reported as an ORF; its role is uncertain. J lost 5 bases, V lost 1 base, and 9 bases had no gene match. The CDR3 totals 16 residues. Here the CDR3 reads CASSQWRRTGANEQYF. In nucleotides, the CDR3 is TGCGCCAGCAGTCAATGGCGGAGGACAGGGGCCAACGAGCAGTACTTC.

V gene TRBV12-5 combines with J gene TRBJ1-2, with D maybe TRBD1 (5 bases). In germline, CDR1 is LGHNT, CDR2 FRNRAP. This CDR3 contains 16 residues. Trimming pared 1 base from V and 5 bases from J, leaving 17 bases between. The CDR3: CASGLGRGPGLYGYTF. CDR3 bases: TGTGCTAGTGGTTTGGGAAGGGGCCCAGGACTGTATGGCTACACCTTC.

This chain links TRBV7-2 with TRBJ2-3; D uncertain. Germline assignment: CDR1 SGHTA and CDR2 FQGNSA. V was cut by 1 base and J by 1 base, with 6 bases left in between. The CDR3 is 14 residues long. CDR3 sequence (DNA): TGTGCCAGCAGCTTAGTTCAGGGCACAGATACGCAGTATTTT. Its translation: CASSLVQGTDTQYF. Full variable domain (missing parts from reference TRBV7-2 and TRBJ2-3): GAGVSQSPSNKVTEKGKDVELRCDPISGHTALYWYRQSLGQGLEFLIYFQGNSAPDKSGLPSDRFSAERTGGSVSTLTIQRTQQEDSAVYLCASSLVQGTDTQYFGPGTRLTVL.

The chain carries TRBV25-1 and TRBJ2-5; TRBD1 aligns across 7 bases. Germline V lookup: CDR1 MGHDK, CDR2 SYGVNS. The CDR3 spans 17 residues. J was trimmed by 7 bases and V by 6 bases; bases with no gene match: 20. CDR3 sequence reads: CASRGRGWVLPMVTQYF. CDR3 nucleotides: TGTGCCAGCAGGGGCAGGGGGTGGGTGCTTCCTATGGTGACCCAGTACTTC.

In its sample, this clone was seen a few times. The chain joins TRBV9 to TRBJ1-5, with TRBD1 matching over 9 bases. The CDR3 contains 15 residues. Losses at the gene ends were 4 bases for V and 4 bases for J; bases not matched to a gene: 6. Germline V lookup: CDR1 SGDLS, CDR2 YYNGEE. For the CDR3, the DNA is TGTGCCAGCAGCCAAACAGGGGGCGAAAATCAGCCCCAGCATTTT. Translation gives CASSQTGGENQPQHF.

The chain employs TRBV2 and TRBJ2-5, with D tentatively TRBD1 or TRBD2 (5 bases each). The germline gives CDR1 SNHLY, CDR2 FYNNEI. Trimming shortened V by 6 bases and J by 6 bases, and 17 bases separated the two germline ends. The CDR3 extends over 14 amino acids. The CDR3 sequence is CASSRDGGWKTQYF. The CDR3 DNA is TGTGCCAGCAGCCGGGACGGCGGGTGGAAGACCCAGTACTTC.

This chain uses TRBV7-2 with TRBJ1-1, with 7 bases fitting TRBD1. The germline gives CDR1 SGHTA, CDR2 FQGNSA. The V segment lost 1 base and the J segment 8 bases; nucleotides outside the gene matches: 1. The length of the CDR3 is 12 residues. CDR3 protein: CASSLGRGEAFF. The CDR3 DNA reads TGTGCCAGCAGCTTAGGCAGGGGGGAAGCTTTCTTT.